This TCR beta chain was sequenced in a study of CD8 T cells in Susac syndrome. Random hexamers primed reverse transcription of roughly 0.5 to 1 ug RNA. The amplification used immunoSEQ multiplex PCR on TCR beta CDR3; it spanned 54 Vbeta and 13 Jbeta. In TCRdb, the immunoSEQ multiplex PCR reads were re-called with MiXCR into one record per CDR3 protein. Of about 170,000 distinct CDR3 sequences listed, roughly 95% are singletons. V dropped 3 bases and J dropped 5 bases, with 13 bases sitting between them. The CDR3 is made up of 14 amino acids. Sample: CD4+ T cells from PBMCs. The rearrangement links TRBV12-3 or TRBV12-4 to TRBJ2-5, with TRBD2 as a possible D gene (6 bases). The receptor's source is a human donor with Susac syndrome. The CDR3 region is CASSLVLAGETQYF. In DNA, the CDR3 is TGTGCCAGCAGTTTGGTATTGGCGGGGGAGACCCAGTACTTC.